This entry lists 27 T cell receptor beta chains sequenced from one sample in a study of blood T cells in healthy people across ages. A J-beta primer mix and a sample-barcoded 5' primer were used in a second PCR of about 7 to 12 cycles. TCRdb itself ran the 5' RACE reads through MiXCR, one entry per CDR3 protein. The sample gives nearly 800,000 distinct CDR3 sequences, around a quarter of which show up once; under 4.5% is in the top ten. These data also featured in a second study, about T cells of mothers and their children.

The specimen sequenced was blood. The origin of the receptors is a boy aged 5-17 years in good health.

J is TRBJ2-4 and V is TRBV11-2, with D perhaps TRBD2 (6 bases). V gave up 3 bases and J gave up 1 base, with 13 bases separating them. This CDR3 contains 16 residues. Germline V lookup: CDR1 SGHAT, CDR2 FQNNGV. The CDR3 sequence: CASSLEGFMAKNIQYF. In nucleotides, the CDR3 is TGTGCCAGCAGCTTGGAGGGGTTTATGGCCAAAAACATTCAGTACTTC.

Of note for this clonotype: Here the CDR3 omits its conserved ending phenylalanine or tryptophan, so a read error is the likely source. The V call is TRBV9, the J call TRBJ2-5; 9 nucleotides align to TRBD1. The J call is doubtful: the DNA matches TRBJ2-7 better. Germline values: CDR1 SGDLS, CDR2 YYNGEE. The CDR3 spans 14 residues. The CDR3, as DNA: TGTGCCAGCAGCCTACAGGGGGCGTTTGGCGAGCAGTACCTC. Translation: CASSLQGAFGEQYL.

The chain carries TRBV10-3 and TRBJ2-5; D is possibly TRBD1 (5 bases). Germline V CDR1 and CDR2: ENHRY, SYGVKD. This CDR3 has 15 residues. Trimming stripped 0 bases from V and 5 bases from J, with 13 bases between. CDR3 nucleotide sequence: TGTGCCATCAGTGAGTCCAGCAGGGTAGGGGAGACCCAGTACTTC. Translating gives CAISESSRVGETQYF.

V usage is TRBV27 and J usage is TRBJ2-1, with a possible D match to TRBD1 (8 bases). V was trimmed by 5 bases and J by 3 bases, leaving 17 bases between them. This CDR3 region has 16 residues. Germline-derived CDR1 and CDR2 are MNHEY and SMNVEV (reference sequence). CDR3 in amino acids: CASSAHRGGLYNEQFF. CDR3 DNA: TGTGCCAGCAGTGCCCACAGGGGGGGGCTCTACAATGAGCAGTTCTTC.

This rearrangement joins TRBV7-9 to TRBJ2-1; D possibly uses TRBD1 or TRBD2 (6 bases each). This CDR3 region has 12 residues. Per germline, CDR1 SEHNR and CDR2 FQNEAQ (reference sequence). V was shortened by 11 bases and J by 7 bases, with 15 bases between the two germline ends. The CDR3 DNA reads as TGTGCCGGAGGGGGAATAGATAATGAGCAGTTCTTC. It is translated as CAGGGIDNEQFF.

CDR3 nucleotides: TGCAGTGCCCTGAAGAACGGACAGGCCGTAAACACCATATATTTT. Translating gives CSALKNGQAVNTIYF. The chain is built from TRBV20-1 and TRBJ1-3; 7 nucleotides align to TRBD1. J lost 6 bases, V lost 6 bases, and 14 bases had no gene match. Germline V gives CDR1 DFQATT, CDR2 SNEGSKA (reference sequence). This CDR3 has 15 residues.

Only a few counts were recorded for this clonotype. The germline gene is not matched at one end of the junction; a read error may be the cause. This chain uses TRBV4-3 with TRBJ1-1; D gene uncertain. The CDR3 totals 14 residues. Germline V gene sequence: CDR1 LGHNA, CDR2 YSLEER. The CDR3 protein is CASNQDAGNTEAFF. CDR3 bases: TGCGCCAGCAACCAAGATGCGGGGAACACTGAAGCTTTCTTT.

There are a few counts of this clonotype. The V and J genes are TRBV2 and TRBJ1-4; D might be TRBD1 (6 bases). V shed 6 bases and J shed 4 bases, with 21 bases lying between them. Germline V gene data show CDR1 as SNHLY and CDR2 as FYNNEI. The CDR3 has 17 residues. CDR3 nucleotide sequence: TGTGCCAGCAGCAGGGGACCGCAAACAACGATTAATGAAAAACTGTTTTTT. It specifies CASSRGPQTTINEKLFF. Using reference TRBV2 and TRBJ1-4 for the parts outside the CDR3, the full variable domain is EPEVTQTPSHQVTQMGQEVILRCVPISNHLYFYWYRQILGQKVEFLVSFYNNEISEKSEIFDDQFSVERPDGSNFTLKIRSTKLEDSAMYFCASSRGPQTTINEKLFFGSGTQLSVL.

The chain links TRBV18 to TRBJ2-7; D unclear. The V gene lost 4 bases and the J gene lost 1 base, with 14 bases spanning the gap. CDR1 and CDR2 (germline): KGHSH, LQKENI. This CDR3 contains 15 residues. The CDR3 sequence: CASSHGSERSYEQYF. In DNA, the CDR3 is TGTGCCAGCTCACATGGCAGTGAGCGATCCTACGAGCAGTACTTC.

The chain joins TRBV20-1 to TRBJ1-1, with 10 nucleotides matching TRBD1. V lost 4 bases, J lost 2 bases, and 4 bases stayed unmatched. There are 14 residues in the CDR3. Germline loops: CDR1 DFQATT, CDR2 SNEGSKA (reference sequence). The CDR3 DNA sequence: TGCAGTGCTAAGCGGGACAGGGGAAACACTGAAGCTTTCTTT. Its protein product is CSAKRDRGNTEAFF.

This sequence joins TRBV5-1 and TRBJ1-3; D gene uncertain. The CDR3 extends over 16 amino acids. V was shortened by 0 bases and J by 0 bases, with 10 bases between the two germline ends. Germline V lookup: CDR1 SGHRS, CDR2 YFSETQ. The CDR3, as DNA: TGCGCCAGCAGCTTGGACGGACGGGTCTCTGGAAACACCATATATTTT. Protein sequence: CASSLDGRVSGNTIYF.

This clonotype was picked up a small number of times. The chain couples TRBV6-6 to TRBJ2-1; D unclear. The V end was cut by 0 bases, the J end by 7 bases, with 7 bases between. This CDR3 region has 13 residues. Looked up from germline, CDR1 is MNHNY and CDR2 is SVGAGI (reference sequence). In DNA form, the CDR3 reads TGTGCCAGCAGTTACTCGAAAGGGAATGAGCAGTTCTTC. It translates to CASSYSKGNEQFF.

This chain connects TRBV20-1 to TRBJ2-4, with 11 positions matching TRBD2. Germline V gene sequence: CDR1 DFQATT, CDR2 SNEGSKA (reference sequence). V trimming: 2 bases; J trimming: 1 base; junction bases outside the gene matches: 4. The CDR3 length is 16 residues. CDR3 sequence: CSARLAGGRAKNIQYF. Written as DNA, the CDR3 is TGCAGTGCTAGATTAGCGGGGGGGCGTGCCAAAAACATTCAGTACTTC.

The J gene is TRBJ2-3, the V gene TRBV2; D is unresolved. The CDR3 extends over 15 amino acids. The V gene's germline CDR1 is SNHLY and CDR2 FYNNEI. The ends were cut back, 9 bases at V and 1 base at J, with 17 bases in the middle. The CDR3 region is CASVRDGYGTDTQYF. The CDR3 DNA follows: TGTGCCAGTGTCCGAGACGGGTATGGCACAGATACGCAGTATTTT.

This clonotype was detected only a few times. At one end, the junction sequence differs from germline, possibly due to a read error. CDR3 DNA sequence: TGTGCTAGCAGCATGGGAGGCCTTAGCGAGCAGTACTTC. Translating it yields CASSMGGLSEQYF. The chain combines TRBV7-7 with TRBJ2-7; D perhaps matches TRBD2 (6 bases). Germline V gene sequence: CDR1 SSHAT, CDR2 FNYEAQ (reference sequence). The CDR3 has 13 amino acids.

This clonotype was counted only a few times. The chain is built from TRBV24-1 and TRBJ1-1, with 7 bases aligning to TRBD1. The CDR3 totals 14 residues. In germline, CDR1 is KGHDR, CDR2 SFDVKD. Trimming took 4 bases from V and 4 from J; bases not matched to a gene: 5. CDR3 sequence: CATSETGRLTEAFF. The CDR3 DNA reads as TGTGCCACCAGTGAGACAGGGCGACTCACTGAAGCTTTCTTT.

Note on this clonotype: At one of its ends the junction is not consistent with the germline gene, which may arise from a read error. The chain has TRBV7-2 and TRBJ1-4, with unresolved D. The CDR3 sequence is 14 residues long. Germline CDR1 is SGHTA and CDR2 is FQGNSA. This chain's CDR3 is CASRLGGKSEKLFF. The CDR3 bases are TGTGCCAGCAGGTTAGGAGGAAAGAGTGAAAAACTGTTTTTT.

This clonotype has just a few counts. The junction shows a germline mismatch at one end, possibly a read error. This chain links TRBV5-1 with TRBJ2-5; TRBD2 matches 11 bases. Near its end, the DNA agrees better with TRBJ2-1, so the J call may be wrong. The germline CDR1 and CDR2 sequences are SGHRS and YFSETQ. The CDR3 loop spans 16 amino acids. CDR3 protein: CAGSLVVAGGPGEQFF. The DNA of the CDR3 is TGCGCCGGCAGCTTGGTGGTAGCGGGAGGGCCTGGCGAGCAGTTCTTC.

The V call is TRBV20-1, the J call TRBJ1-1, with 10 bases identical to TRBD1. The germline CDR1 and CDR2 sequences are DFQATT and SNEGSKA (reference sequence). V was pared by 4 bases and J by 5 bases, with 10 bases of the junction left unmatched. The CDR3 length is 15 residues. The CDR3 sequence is CSAMERDRGGTEAFF. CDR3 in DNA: TGCAGTGCTATGGAGAGGGACAGGGGAGGTACTGAAGCTTTCTTT.

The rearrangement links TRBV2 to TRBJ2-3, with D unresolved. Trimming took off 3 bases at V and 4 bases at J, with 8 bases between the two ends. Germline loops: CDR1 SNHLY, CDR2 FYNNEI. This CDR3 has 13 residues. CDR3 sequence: CASSDVVADTQYF. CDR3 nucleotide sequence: TGTGCCAGCAGTGATGTTGTAGCAGATACGCAGTATTTT.

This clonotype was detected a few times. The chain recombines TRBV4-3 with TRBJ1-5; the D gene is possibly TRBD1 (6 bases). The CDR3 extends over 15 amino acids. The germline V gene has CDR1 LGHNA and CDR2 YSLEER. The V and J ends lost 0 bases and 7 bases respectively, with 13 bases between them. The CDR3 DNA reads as TGCGCCAGCAGCCAAGATCGGGGGGCGATCCAGCCCCAGCATTTT. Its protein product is CASSQDRGAIQPQHF.

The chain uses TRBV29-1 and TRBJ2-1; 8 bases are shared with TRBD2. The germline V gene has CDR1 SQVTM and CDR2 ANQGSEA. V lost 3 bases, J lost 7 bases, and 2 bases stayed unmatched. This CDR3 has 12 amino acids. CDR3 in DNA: TGCAGCGTTGAGCGGGAGGTGAATGAGCAGTTCTTC. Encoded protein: CSVEREVNEQFF.

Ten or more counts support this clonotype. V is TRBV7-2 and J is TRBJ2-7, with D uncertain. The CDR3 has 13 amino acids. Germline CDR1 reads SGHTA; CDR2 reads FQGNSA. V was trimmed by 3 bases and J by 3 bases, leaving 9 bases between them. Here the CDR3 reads CASSLGLIYEQYF. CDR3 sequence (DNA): TGTGCCAGCAGCTTGGGTCTAATCTACGAGCAGTACTTC.

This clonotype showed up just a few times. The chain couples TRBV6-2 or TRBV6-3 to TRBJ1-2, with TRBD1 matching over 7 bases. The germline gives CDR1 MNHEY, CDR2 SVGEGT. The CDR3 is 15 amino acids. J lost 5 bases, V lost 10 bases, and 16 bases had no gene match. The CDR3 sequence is CATEPFRTGDYGYTF. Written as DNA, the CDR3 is TGTGCCACCGAACCTTTCCGGACAGGAGATTATGGCTACACCTTC.

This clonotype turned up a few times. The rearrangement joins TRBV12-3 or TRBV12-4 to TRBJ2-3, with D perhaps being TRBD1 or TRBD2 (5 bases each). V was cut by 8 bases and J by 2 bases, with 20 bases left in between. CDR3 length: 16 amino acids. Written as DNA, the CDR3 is TGTGCCAGCGGAGTTTGGGGGACGGAGCACACAGATACGCAGTATTTT. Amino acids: CASGVWGTEHTDTQYF.

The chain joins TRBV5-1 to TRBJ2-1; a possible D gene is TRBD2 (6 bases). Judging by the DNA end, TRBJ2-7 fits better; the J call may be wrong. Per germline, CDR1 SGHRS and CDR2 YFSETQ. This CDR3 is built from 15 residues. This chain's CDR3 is CASSLGLGLPAEQYF. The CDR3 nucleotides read TGCGCCAGCAGCTTGGGGTTGGGACTCCCCGCCGAGCAGTACTTC.

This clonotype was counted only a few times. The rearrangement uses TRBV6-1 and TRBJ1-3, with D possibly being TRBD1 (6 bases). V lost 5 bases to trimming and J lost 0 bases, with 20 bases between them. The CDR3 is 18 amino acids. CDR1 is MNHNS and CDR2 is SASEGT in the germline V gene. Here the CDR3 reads CASSPVRDTIASGNTIYF. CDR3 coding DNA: TGTGCCAGCAGTCCGGTCCGGGACACTATCGCCTCTGGAAACACCATATATTTT.